Each of the 28 T cell receptor beta chains below was sequenced from the same sample in a study of T cell repertoires in cytomegalovirus infection. Their target antigens are unknown. TCRdb itself ran the reads through MiXCR, one entry per CDR3 protein. This table holds some 200,000 distinct CDR3 sequences, roughly two fifths found once. The material was CD8+ T cells from cultured PBMCs, obtained from culture after CMV antigen stimulation. Every receptor here comes from a human donor in good health (CMV status not recorded). Some clones in this sample may be carry-over from other donors' samples.

The chain has TRBV5-1 and TRBJ2-1; D is unclear. Germline values: CDR1 SGHRS, CDR2 YFSETQ. V was shortened by 6 bases and J by 6 bases, with 10 bases between the two germline ends. The CDR3 extends over 12 amino acids. The CDR3 loop reads CASTSLANEQFF. In DNA, the CDR3 is TGCGCCAGCACCTCGCTGGCCAATGAGCAGTTCTTC.

The V and J genes are TRBV7-4 and TRBJ2-1; TRBD2 aligns across 11 bases. Germline CDR1 is SGHVT and CDR2 is SQSDAQ. This CDR3 comprises 16 residues. Unmatched junction bases numbered 9, after V lost 3 bases and J lost 8 bases. The CDR3 DNA reads TGTGCCAGCAGCTTCCCACTAGCGGGAGCGGAGGATGAGCAGTTCTTC. As protein: CASSFPLAGAEDEQFF.

The chain combines TRBV4-1 with TRBJ1-4, with TRBD1 matching 10 bases. This CDR3 has 17 amino acids. In germline, CDR1 is MGHRA, CDR2 YSYEKL. Trimming cost V 2 bases and J 7 bases; bases outside gene matches: 10. This CDR3 is CASSQRSRTGGTEKLFF. In nucleotides, the CDR3 is TGCGCCAGCAGCCAACGATCGCGGACAGGGGGAACTGAAAAACTGTTTTTT.

The gene calls are TRBV7-6 and TRBJ2-2; D ambiguous. V lost 5 bases and J lost 3, with 4 bases in between. Germline assignment: CDR1 SGHVS and CDR2 FNYEAQ. The CDR3 totals 12 residues. The CDR3 loop is CASSQDTGELFF. CDR3 nucleotide sequence: TGTGCCAGCAGCCAGGACACCGGGGAGCTGTTTTTT.

This clonotype showed up just a few times. DNA for the CDR3: TGTGCCAGCAGTCGACCGATGGACAGCAATGAGCAGTTCTTC. This codes for CASSRPMDSNEQFF. This chain uses TRBV12-3 or TRBV12-4 with TRBJ2-1; TRBD1 might be the D (6 bases). Trimming removed 5 bases from V and 6 bases from J, with 14 bases in between. The CDR3 consists of 14 residues.

This chain uses TRBV11-2 with TRBJ1-1; 7 bases map to TRBD1. Trimming took 5 bases from V and 7 from J; bases not matched to a gene: 10. CDR1 and CDR2 (germline): SGHAT, FQNNGV. The length of the CDR3 is 14 residues. CDR3 sequence: CASSPSTGLYEAFF. Written as DNA, the CDR3 is TGTGCCAGCAGCCCATCGACAGGGCTCTATGAAGCTTTCTTT.

The V and J genes are TRBV4-2 and TRBJ1-1; D possibly corresponds to TRBD1 (5 bases). CDR3 length: 15 residues. The ends were cut back, 0 bases at V and 5 bases at J, with 13 bases in the middle. Germline CDR1 LGHNA, CDR2 YNFKEQ. This CDR3 is CASSQDWGIETEAFF. CDR3 DNA sequence: TGTGCCAGCAGCCAAGATTGGGGGATTGAAACTGAAGCTTTCTTT.

The V and J genes are TRBV4-1 and TRBJ2-6; maybe TRBD2 (5 bases). Germline values: CDR1 MGHRA, CDR2 YSYEKL. The ends were cut back, 1 base at V and 5 bases at J, with 9 bases in the middle. The CDR3 contains 15 residues. The CDR3 loop is CASSQGGLRANVLTF. The CDR3 DNA sequence: TGCGCCAGCAGCCAAGGAGGGTTAAGGGCCAACGTCCTGACTTTC.

This clonotype showed up just a few times. V gene TRBV10-3 combines with J gene TRBJ2-7; 7 bases are shared with TRBD1. This CDR3 has 14 residues. Germline-derived CDR1 and CDR2 are ENHRY and SYGVKD. Trimming removed 10 bases from V and 4 bases from J; junction bases left unmatched: 13. The CDR3 loop is CATHTGDARYEQYF. In nucleotides, the CDR3 is TGTGCCACCCATACAGGGGACGCAAGGTACGAGCAGTACTTC.

This clonotype appeared a few times. The chain recombines TRBV6-1 with TRBJ2-7, with 9 positions matching TRBD1. V was pared by 6 bases and J by 0 bases, with 6 bases of the junction left unmatched. CDR3 length: 15 amino acids. Germline CDR1 and CDR2: MNHNS and SASEGT. CDR3 region: CASSKTGGYSYEQYF. The CDR3, as DNA: TGTGCCAGCAGCAAAACAGGGGGCTACTCCTACGAGCAGTACTTC.

This clonotype has just one count. The rearrangement links TRBV28 to TRBJ2-5, with 10 positions matching TRBD1. The ends lost 2 bases at V and 5 bases at J; junction bases unmatched: 5. This CDR3 comprises 15 residues. Germline CDR1 MDHEN, CDR2 SYDVKM. In nucleotides, the CDR3 is TGTGCCAGCAGTTTAAGAGGGACAGGGGTGGAGACCCAGTACTTC. Protein sequence: CASSLRGTGVETQYF.

This sequence joins TRBV29-1 and TRBJ2-1; 7 bases are shared with TRBD2. Germline V gene data show CDR1 as SQVTM and CDR2 as ANQGSEA. The CDR3 is 14 residues long. V lost 1 base to trimming and J lost 3 bases; unmatched junction nucleotides: 3. The CDR3 reads CSVEGGDYYNEQFF. CDR3 bases: TGCAGCGTTGAAGGAGGGGACTACTACAATGAGCAGTTCTTC.

The chain joins TRBV11-2 to TRBJ2-3, with 9 positions matching TRBD1. Losses at the gene ends were 3 bases for V and 6 bases for J; bases not matched to a gene: 4. CDR1 SGHAT and CDR2 FQNNGV come from the germline V gene. The CDR3 contains 14 residues. CDR3 protein: CASSLGQGLDTQYF. Written as DNA, the CDR3 is TGTGCCAGCAGCTTGGGACAGGGATTGGATACGCAGTATTTT.

This clonotype was observed a handful of times. V and J are TRBV11-2 and TRBJ2-7; 9 nucleotides agree with TRBD1. The CDR3 has 17 amino acids. Germline-derived CDR1 and CDR2 are SGHAT and FQNNGV. V shed 1 base and J 2 bases; nucleotides not matched to a gene: 9. CDR3 sequence reads: CASSLAPPGTGTYEQYF. In DNA form, the CDR3 reads TGTGCCAGCAGCTTAGCACCCCCAGGGACAGGGACCTACGAGCAGTACTTC.

In its sample, this clonotype was seen a few times. This chain uses TRBV27 with TRBJ1-1, with D perhaps TRBD1 (5 bases). With 5 bases removed from V and 6 bases from J, the gap between germline ends came to 13 bases. The CDR3 sequence is 13 residues long. Germline V CDR1 and CDR2: MNHEY, SMNVEV (reference sequence). CDR3 loop: CASSRRDSSEAFF. The CDR3 nucleotides read TGTGCCAGCAGTAGAAGGGACTCTTCTGAAGCTTTCTTT.

The chain joins TRBV7-8 to TRBJ1-6; 9 bases align to TRBD1. Germline loops: CDR1 SGHVS, CDR2 FQNEAQ. This CDR3 is built from 16 residues. The junction had 8 bases not matched to a gene; V was cut back by 4 bases and J by 7 bases. In DNA, the CDR3 is TGTGCCAGCAGCTCTTCCCCCGGGACAGGGAATTCACCCCTCCACTTT. Protein sequence: CASSSSPGTGNSPLHF.

This clonotype was counted a few times. The chain joins TRBV27 to TRBJ1-5; D not certain. The V end was cut by 0 bases, the J end by 7 bases, with 7 bases between. CDR1 MNHEY and CDR2 SMNVEV come from the germline V gene (reference sequence). The CDR3 is made up of 13 amino acids. CDR3 nucleotides: TGTGCCAGCAGTTTATCGGTGGGACAGCCCCAGCATTTT. Protein: CASSLSVGQPQHF.

The chain couples TRBV28 to TRBJ2-7; D not certain. Deletions cut 4 bases from V and 3 bases from J, with 13 bases between. The CDR3 spans 14 residues. Germline V CDR1 and CDR2: MDHEN, SYDVKM. CDR3 in DNA: TGTGCCAGCAGTTGGCCCTCCTCCTACTACGAGCAGTACTTC. As protein: CASSWPSSYYEQYF.

This clonotype was seen only once. The rearrangement links TRBV11-2 to TRBJ2-2; D is undetermined. CDR3 length equals 14 residues. Germline values: CDR1 SGHAT, CDR2 FQNNGV. V shed 3 bases and J shed 5 bases, with 10 bases lying between them. The CDR3 bases are TGTGCCAGCAGCTTTGGAGTCGGGACCGGGGAGCTGTTTTTT. Translated, it gives CASSFGVGTGELFF.

The chain has TRBV12-3 or TRBV12-4 and TRBJ1-5; tentative D call: TRBD1 (6 bases). The CDR3 covers 15 residues. V was clipped by 5 bases and J by 4 bases, with 15 bases between them. As DNA, the CDR3 is TGTGCCAGCAGTATCCGGGGGCTCCCGAATCAGCCCCAGCATTTT. Translation gives CASSIRGLPNQPQHF.

The table lists this clonotype with a few counts. J is TRBJ1-1 and V is TRBV30, with a weak D call TRBD1 (5 bases). Trimming left V 8 bases short and J 0 bases short, with 19 bases between. The CDR3 loop spans 15 amino acids. Germline loops: CDR1 GTSNPN, CDR2 SVGIG (reference sequence). The CDR3: CARTPGPLMNTEAFF. The DNA for the CDR3 is TGTGCCCGAACCCCGGGACCCTTGATGAACACTGAAGCTTTCTTT.

This clonotype has only a few counts. The V and J genes are TRBV12-3 or TRBV12-4 and TRBJ2-2, with TRBD2 identical over 12 bases. CDR3 length equals 15 residues. Trimming at V came to 4 bases and at J to 5 bases, leaving 2 bases not matched to a gene. CDR3: CASSSSGGATGELFF. As DNA, the CDR3 is TGTGCCAGCAGTTCTAGCGGGGGGGCAACCGGGGAGCTGTTTTTT.

This rearrangement joins TRBV3-1 to TRBJ2-7; D is perhaps TRBD2 (6 bases). In germline, CDR1 is LGHDT, CDR2 YNNKEL (reference sequence). The CDR3 extends over 14 amino acids. Trimming stripped 4 bases from V and 2 bases from J, with 12 bases between. The CDR3 loop is CASSPGRGAYEQYF. The CDR3 DNA reads TGTGCCAGCAGCCCCGGGCGGGGTGCCTACGAGCAGTACTTC.

This clonotype showed up many times. This sequence joins TRBV7-6 and TRBJ1-1, with a weak D call TRBD1 (6 bases). V lost 3 bases, J lost 4 bases, and 18 bases lay in between. The germline V gene encodes CDR1 SGHVS and CDR2 FNYEAQ. CDR3 length equals 16 residues. The CDR3, as DNA: TGTGCCAGCAGCTTTTTACAGGGTGATGTCGGCACTGAAGCTTTCTTT. Amino acids: CASSFLQGDVGTEAFF. The complete variable domain, with remaining parts taken from reference TRBV7-6 and TRBJ1-1, reads GAGVSQSPRYKVTKRGQDVALRCDPISGHVSLYWYRQALGQGPEFLTYFNYEAQQDKSGLPNDRFSAERPEGSISTLTIQRTEQRDSAMYRCASSFLQGDVGTEAFFGQGTRLTVV.

This clonotype was detected a few times. The rearrangement joins TRBV10-3 to TRBJ1-1, with TRBD1 matching 9 bases. Germline loops: CDR1 ENHRY, CDR2 SYGVKD. Unmatched junction bases numbered 5, after V lost 6 bases and J lost 0 bases. The CDR3 length is 15 residues. CDR3 sequence reads: CAIRGTGQMNTEAFF. CDR3 nucleotides: TGTGCCATCAGGGGGACAGGGCAGATGAACACTGAAGCTTTCTTT.

V gene TRBV9 combines with J gene TRBJ1-5, with unresolved D. V was trimmed by 0 bases and J by 3 bases, leaving 7 bases between them. The CDR3 contains 14 residues. Germline lookup yields CDR1 SGDLS and CDR2 YYNGEE. CDR3 coding DNA: TGTGCCAGCAGCGTAGGACCGGACAATCAGCCCCAGCATTTT. It is translated as CASSVGPDNQPQHF.

The chain employs TRBV2 and TRBJ2-7; 8 bases agree with TRBD1. Germline V gene data show CDR1 as SNHLY and CDR2 as FYNNEI. The CDR3 is 14 amino acids. V trimming: 6 bases; J trimming: 3 bases; junction bases outside the gene matches: 7. CDR3 loop: CASRYPTGDYEQYF. The CDR3 DNA reads TGTGCCAGCAGATACCCGACAGGGGACTACGAGCAGTACTTC.

At least ten counts were recorded for this clonotype. This chain connects TRBV12-3 or TRBV12-4 to TRBJ1-1, with no clear D. The CDR3 spans 14 residues. The V end lost 6 bases, the J end lost 5 bases, and 16 bases lay between the germline ends. DNA for the CDR3: TGTGCCAGCAGGGCACAGTCCAGTTTGACTGAAGCTTTCTTT. It translates to CASRAQSSLTEAFF.